These 20 T cell receptor beta chains were all obtained from the same sample, sequenced in a study of long-term antiretroviral therapy in people with HIV (dated by TCRdb to 2022 to 2024). The immunoSEQ hsTCRB v3.0 assay was used at survey level resolution to sequence the TRB variable region. TCRdb re-hosts the immuneACCESS table, in-frame sequences only. Its copies lack some clones; in the studies checked, an unresolved V gene accounts for under half of them, and the cause for the rest is not known. For this sample the table gives more than 35,000 clones, of which about 95% were detected only once. Around 3% of the sample goes to the ten largest clones. Sequences were derived from unsorted PBMCs, sampled 3.7 years after starting antiretroviral therapy. These receptors came from a woman aged 45-60 years with HIV.

CDR3 in DNA: TGTGCCAGCAGGCCTTGGGGCGAAAGGGGGGGCTATGGCTACACCTTC. Its translation is CASRPWGERGGYGYTF. J is TRBJ1-2 and V is TRBV27, with D perhaps matching TRBD1 (6 bases). Trimming took 6 bases from V and 4 from J, leaving 21 bases between them. Germline loops: CDR1 MNHEY, CDR2 SMNVEV (reference sequence). The CDR3 consists of 16 residues.

The chain recombines TRBV5-5 with TRBJ2-7; no clear D. V gave up 1 base and J gave up 3 bases, with 5 bases separating them. Germline CDR1 SGHKS, CDR2 YYEKEE (reference sequence). There are 12 residues in the CDR3. CDR3 nucleotide sequence: TGTGCCAGCAGCTTGACGGGCTACGAGCAGTACTTC. It is translated as CASSLTGYEQYF.

The V call is TRBV2, the J call TRBJ1-2; no firm D call. The CDR3 has 11 amino acids. Germline CDR1 is SNHLY and CDR2 is FYNNEI. Trimming took 8 bases from V and 8 from J, leaving 12 bases between them. The chain's CDR3 is CASRAEVGYTF. For the CDR3, the DNA is TGTGCCAGCCGGGCAGAAGTAGGCTACACCTTC.

This clone was observed a few times. The rearrangement links TRBV11-3 to TRBJ2-2; possibly TRBD1 for D (5 bases). The CDR3 is 15 amino acids. The V and J ends lost 0 bases and 5 bases respectively, with 10 bases between them. The germline V gene has CDR1 SGHNT and CDR2 YENEEA. CDR3 DNA sequence: TGTGCCAGCAGCTTAGATCGGAAGGGGACCGGGGAGCTGTTTTTT. It encodes CASSLDRKGTGELFF.

The J gene is TRBJ2-5, the V gene TRBV11-2; the D gene is possibly TRBD1 (5 bases). The germline CDR1 and CDR2 sequences are SGHAT and FQNNGV. The length of the CDR3 is 13 residues. Trimming took 5 bases from V and 5 from J, leaving 12 bases between them. Here the CDR3 DNA reads TGTGCCAGCAGCCCCCCCCACAGGGAGACCCAGTACTTC. Its translation is CASSPPHRETQYF.

This chain links TRBV12-5 with TRBJ2-7; D not certain. Germline V gene sequence: CDR1 LGHNT, CDR2 FRNRAP. The CDR3 totals 13 residues. Deletions cut 1 base from V and 5 bases from J, with 9 bases between. The CDR3 reads CASGLDEADEQYF. The CDR3 region has the DNA TGTGCTAGTGGTTTGGACGAGGCCGACGAGCAGTACTTC.

This chain uses TRBV6-6 with TRBJ1-5, with 7 bases identical to TRBD1. The CDR3 loop spans 13 amino acids. CDR1 is MNHNY and CDR2 is SVGAGI in the germline V gene (reference sequence). V gave up 6 bases and J gave up 5 bases; unmatched junction bases: 4. The CDR3 DNA sequence: TGTGCCAGCAGCCCGACAGGGTATCAGCCCCAGCATTTT. Translated, it gives CASSPTGYQPQHF.

V gene TRBV30 combines with J gene TRBJ2-2; tentative D call: TRBD2 (6 bases). Trimming took off 0 bases at V and 4 bases at J, with 12 bases between the two ends. CDR3 length: 15 amino acids. Germline assignment: CDR1 GTSNPN and CDR2 SVGIG (reference sequence). CDR3 residues: CAWSVRGAGTGELFF. DNA for the CDR3: TGTGCCTGGAGTGTACGCGGGGCGGGCACCGGGGAGCTGTTTTTT. The full variable domain, in which reference TRBV30 and TRBJ2-2 provide the parts outside the CDR3, is SQTIHQWPATLVQPVGSPLSLECTVEGTSNPNLYWYRQAAGRGLQLLFYSVGIGQISSEVPQNLSASRPQDRQFILSSKKLLLSDSGFYLCAWSVRGAGTGELFFGEGSRLTVL.

Of note for this clone: The conserved phenylalanine or tryptophan is not found at the CDR3 terminus, so this likely reflects a read error. The chain employs TRBV4-1 and TRBJ1-2; 9 nucleotides align to TRBD1. The CDR3 has 14 amino acids. Trimming cost V 4 bases and J 4 bases; bases outside gene matches: 4. Germline CDR1 reads MGHRA; CDR2 reads YSYEKL. Written as DNA, the CDR3 is TGCGCCAGCAGCCCGGGACAGGGAGTCTATGGCTACACCCTC. Protein sequence: CASSPGQGVYGYTL.

The chain links TRBV29-1 to TRBJ1-4, with D tentatively TRBD1 (5 bases). This CDR3 contains 12 residues. Trimming took off 6 bases at V and 8 bases at J, with 13 bases between the two ends. Germline loops: CDR1 SQVTM, CDR2 ANQGSEA. The CDR3 nucleotides are TGCAGCGTCTCGGGACTCCAGGAAAAACTGTTTTTT. Its protein product is CSVSGLQEKLFF.

This sequence joins TRBV6-4 and TRBJ1-2, with D uncertain. V was cut by 7 bases and J by 5 bases, with 11 bases left in between. CDR3 size: 12 residues. Germline assignment: CDR1 MRHNA and CDR2 SNTAGT. The chain's CDR3 is CASIIVGYGYTF. The CDR3 DNA reads TGTGCCAGCATTATCGTCGGTTATGGCTACACCTTC.

V is TRBV11-2 and J is TRBJ2-2, with 10 bases identical to TRBD2. With V trimmed by 5 bases and J by 0 bases, 12 bases remained unmatched. CDR1 and CDR2 from the germline V gene are SGHAT and FQNNGV. This CDR3 has 19 amino acids. The CDR3 is CASSPQGSGGLANTGELFF. For the CDR3, the DNA is TGTGCCAGCAGCCCGCAGGGTAGCGGGGGGCTAGCGAACACCGGGGAGCTGTTTTTT.

This chain links TRBV30 with TRBJ2-1; possibly TRBD1 for D (6 bases). Trimming removed 1 base at V and 4 bases at J, with 11 bases between. Germline V CDR1 and CDR2: GTSNPN, SVGIG (reference sequence). This CDR3 region has 14 residues. The CDR3 protein is CAWSGTGFYNEQFF. The DNA of the CDR3 is TGTGCCTGGAGTGGAACAGGGTTTTACAATGAGCAGTTCTTC.

Concerning this clone itself: The same CDR3 also results from other DNA sequences found in this sample. This chain links TRBV11-1 with TRBJ1-1; D call uncertain. This CDR3 has 13 amino acids. Germline lookup yields CDR1 SGHAT and CDR2 FQDESV (reference sequence). V was shortened by 2 bases and J by 0 bases, with 4 bases between the two germline ends. Here the CDR3 reads CASSLSVNTEAFF. DNA for the CDR3: TGTGCCAGCAGCTTATCAGTGAACACTGAAGCTTTCTTT.

V and J are TRBV5-1 and TRBJ2-3, with TRBD2 matching over 9 bases. The CDR3 covers 15 residues. Per germline, CDR1 SGHRS and CDR2 YFSETQ. J gave up 3 bases and V 4 bases, and 6 bases lay outside the gene matches. CDR3 protein: CASSISGGGTDTQYF. CDR3 coding DNA: TGCGCCAGCAGCATTAGCGGGGGAGGGACAGATACGCAGTATTTT.

The CDR3 nucleotides read TGTGCCAGCAGTTACGGGACAGGGCTAGAGAACACTGAAGCTTTCTTT. The encoded protein is CASSYGTGLENTEAFF. The genes are TRBV6-5 and TRBJ1-1; TRBD1 agrees at 9 bases. Trimming took 2 bases from V and 1 from J; bases not matched to a gene: 5. The CDR3 is 16 residues long. Looked up from germline, CDR1 is MNHEY and CDR2 is SVGAGI.

The chain is built from TRBV11-2 and TRBJ1-5; TRBD1 is a possible D gene (5 bases). The germline V gene encodes CDR1 SGHAT and CDR2 FQNNGV. The CDR3 contains 15 residues. Trimming stripped 5 bases from V and 3 bases from J, with 14 bases between. The CDR3 sequence: CASSLTGLDNQPQHF. CDR3 DNA: TGTGCCAGCAGCCTGACGGGACTCGACAATCAGCCCCAGCATTTT. The full variable domain, in which reference TRBV11-2 and TRBJ1-5 provide the parts outside the CDR3, is EAGVAQSPRYKIIEKRQSVAFWCNPISGHATLYWYQQILGQGPKLLIQFQNNGVVDDSQLPKDRFSAERLKGVDSTLKIQPAKLEDSAVYLCASSLTGLDNQPQHFGDGTRLSIL.

The V and J genes are TRBV7-9 and TRBJ2-3; TRBD2 aligns across 14 bases. The germline V gene has CDR1 SEHNR and CDR2 FQNEAQ (reference sequence). With 6 bases clipped from V and 9 bases from J, the junction kept 11 bases outside the gene matches. The CDR3 consists of 16 residues. Here the CDR3 reads CASSPETSGGAGTQYF. The DNA of the CDR3 is TGTGCCAGCAGTCCGGAGACTAGCGGGGGGGCTGGCACGCAGTATTTT.

The chain has TRBV5-6 and TRBJ1-5; D is perhaps TRBD1 (5 bases). The CDR3 has 15 amino acids. V lost 4 bases and J lost 4, with 15 bases in between. CDR1 and CDR2 from the germline V gene are SGHDT and YYEEEE. The CDR3 bases are TGTGCCAGCAGCCACCGGGACTTCCAAAATCAGCCCCAGCATTTT. Translation: CASSHRDFQNQPQHF.

This chain joins TRBV4-2 and TRBJ2-2; 12 bases align to TRBD2. V was clipped by 0 bases and J by 4 bases; unmatched bases: 3. The CDR3 is 17 residues long. Germline CDR1 and CDR2: LGHNA and YNFKEQ. CDR3 region: CASSQDASGGVTGELFF. The CDR3 coding sequence is TGTGCCAGCAGCCAAGACGCTAGCGGGGGGGTCACCGGGGAGCTGTTTTTT.